The 12 T cell receptor beta chains presented below share a single source sample, sequenced in a study of blood T cell repertoires in COVID-19. Only in-frame clones appear in the TCRdb table, and some are missing; sequencing was by immunoSEQ multiplex PCR. Of about 270,000 clones detected, about 89% appear once; the ten largest clones hold around 9%. Sequenced input: peripheral blood. The receptors derive from a man in his forties with active or convalescent COVID-19.

This chain joins TRBV11-3 and TRBJ2-2, with D tentatively TRBD2 (6 bases). In germline, CDR1 is SGHNT, CDR2 YENEEA. Trimming removed 5 bases at V and 4 bases at J, with 11 bases between. CDR3 length: 14 amino acids. Here the CDR3 reads CASSTGLITGELFF. The DNA for the CDR3 is TGTGCCAGCAGCACGGGACTGATCACCGGGGAGCTGTTTTTT. The whole variable domain, filled in from reference TRBV11-3 and TRBJ2-2, reads EAGVVQSPRYKIIEKKQPVAFWCNPISGHNTLYWYLQNLGQGPELLIRYENEEAVDDSQLPKDRFSAERLKGVDSTLKIQPAELGDSAVYLCASSTGLITGELFFGEGSRLTVL.

This clone was picked up one time. The chain links TRBV28 to TRBJ2-2, with a weak D call TRBD2 (6 bases). CDR1 MDHEN and CDR2 SYDVKM come from the germline V gene. The CDR3 runs 14 residues. Between the trimmed V and J ends, which lost 6 bases and 0 bases, there was a span of 8 bases. The CDR3 bases are TGTGCCAGCAGCTTAGCGGCGAACACCGGGGAGCTGTTTTTT. Translated, it gives CASSLAANTGELFF.

Of note for this clone: A junction boundary mismatches the germline segment, possibly from a read error. The chain employs TRBV4-1 and TRBJ1-1; D possibly corresponds to TRBD1 (5 bases). The CDR3 extends over 15 amino acids. Germline V gene sequence: CDR1 MGHRA, CDR2 YSYEKL. Written as DNA, the CDR3 is TGCCCCAGCAGCCACCGGGGGGGGTTGAACACTGAAGCTTTCTTT. Translated: CPSSHRGGLNTEAFF.

The rearrangement joins TRBV29-1 to TRBJ2-1; 9 bases are shared with TRBD1. The J segment lost 9 bases and the V segment lost 7 bases, leaving 7 bases of the junction unmatched. The germline CDR1 and CDR2 sequences are SQVTM and ANQGSEA. This CDR3 spans 12 amino acids. CDR3 DNA: TGCAGCGCCGGGACAGGGATGGGTGAGCAGTTCTTC. Amino acids: CSAGTGMGEQFF.

The rearrangement uses TRBV7-3 and TRBJ1-2, with D uncertain. This CDR3 is built from 14 residues. V was shortened by 4 bases and J by 2 bases, with 11 bases between the two germline ends. CDR1 is SGHTA, CDR2 FQGTGA, per germline. CDR3 residues: CASSSRRGNYGYTF. Here the CDR3 DNA reads TGTGCCAGCAGCTCGAGGAGAGGGAACTATGGCTACACCTTC.

The chain couples TRBV2 to TRBJ2-7; a possible D gene is TRBD2 (6 bases). Germline V gives CDR1 SNHLY, CDR2 FYNNEI. The CDR3 extends over 16 amino acids. The V end lost 0 bases, the J end lost 7 bases, and 19 bases lay between the germline ends. CDR3 in amino acids: CASSEALQGGTVEQYF. CDR3 nucleotide sequence: TGTGCCAGCAGTGAAGCGCTTCAGGGCGGGACGGTAGAGCAGTACTTC.

The chain has TRBV28 and TRBJ1-6; no reliable D call. The CDR3 is 13 residues long. Germline CDR1 reads MDHEN; CDR2 reads SYDVKM. Deletions cut 9 bases from V and 11 bases from J, with 17 bases between. CDR3 DNA sequence: TGTGCCAGTAGCATAGCTAGAGATCCACCCCTCCACTTT. This gives the protein CASSIARDPPLHF.

The V gene is TRBV14, the J gene TRBJ2-7; TRBD2 matches at 8 bases. The CDR3 contains 15 residues. CDR1 and CDR2 (germline): SGHDN, FVKESK. V lost 1 base, J lost 1 base, and 3 bases stayed unmatched. For the CDR3, the DNA is TGTGCCAGCAGCCAAGGACGCGGGAGGTCCTACGAGCAGTACTTC. Translating it yields CASSQGRGRSYEQYF.

This clone was detected many times. The gene calls are TRBV4-1 and TRBJ1-2; a weak D match, TRBD1 (5 bases). Germline CDR1 is MGHRA and CDR2 is YSYEKL. V lost 0 bases and J lost 3, with 17 bases in between. CDR3 length equals 17 residues. CDR3 residues: CASSQERGRVSHYGYTF. CDR3 sequence (DNA): TGCGCCAGCAGCCAAGAAAGGGGTAGGGTCAGCCACTATGGCTACACCTTC.

The gene calls are TRBV5-5 and TRBJ2-1, with D perhaps TRBD2 (6 bases). Germline V lookup: CDR1 SGHKS, CDR2 YYEKEE (reference sequence). The CDR3 sequence is 14 residues long. V was shortened by 4 bases and J by 10 bases, with 18 bases between the two germline ends. CDR3 in DNA: TGTGCCAGCAGCCCGAACCTTGGCGCGGGGGAGCAGTTCTTC. Amino acid sequence: CASSPNLGAGEQFF.

This sequence joins TRBV15 and TRBJ2-1, with 7 bases fitting TRBD1. CDR3 length: 17 residues. CDR1 and CDR2 from the germline V gene are LNHNV and YYDKDF (reference sequence). The V segment lost 2 bases and the J segment 9 bases; nucleotides outside the gene matches: 16. CDR3 nucleotides: TGTGCCACCAGCAGACCAGAGGGGGCAGCTACGCTGAGTGAGCAGTTCTTC. This translates into CATSRPEGAATLSEQFF. The full variable domain, completed using reference TRBV15 and TRBJ2-1, is DAMVIQNPRYQVTQFGKPVTLSCSQTLNHNVMYWYQQKSSQAPKLLFHYYDKDFNNEADTPDNFQSRRPNTSFCFLDIRSPGLGDTAMYLCATSRPEGAATLSEQFFGPGTRLTVL.

The chain employs TRBV2 and TRBJ2-4, with a weak D call TRBD1 (6 bases). This CDR3 has 14 amino acids. Trimming cost V 6 bases and J 0 bases, with 9 bases left between them. Germline V CDR1 and CDR2: SNHLY, FYNNEI. CDR3 sequence reads: CASRGGEAKNIQYF. DNA of the CDR3: TGTGCCAGCAGAGGGGGTGAAGCCAAAAACATTCAGTACTTC.